The 17 T cell receptor beta chains reported below all come from one sample, sequenced in a study of T cell responses to AZD1222 COVID-19 vaccine. The repertoire was sequenced with immunoSEQ multiplex PCR; TCRdb's copy has only in-frame clones and lacks some. The sample lists some 86,000 clones; about 91% were seen once. This sample comprised peripheral blood, obtained on day 0 of AZD1222 vaccination. The receptors were sampled from an adult in good health.

The gene calls are TRBV6-4 and TRBJ2-1, with 8 positions matching TRBD2. V lost 0 bases and J lost 4; bases outside the gene matches: 2. CDR1 MRHNA and CDR2 SNTAGT come from the germline V gene. The CDR3 totals 15 residues. The CDR3 DNA is TGTGCCAGCAGTGACTCTAGCGGGGAATACAATGAGCAGTTCTTC. Its translation is CASSDSSGEYNEQFF.

CDR3 sequence (DNA): TGCGCCAGCAGCTTTACCCCCGGGACGCCCCTCTTGGAAGCTTTCTTT. Protein product: CASSFTPGTPLLEAFF. The V gene is TRBV5-1, the J gene TRBJ1-1; a weak D match, TRBD1 (5 bases). With 2 bases removed from V and 8 bases from J, the gap between germline ends came to 22 bases. CDR1 is SGHRS, CDR2 YFSETQ, per germline. The CDR3 is 16 residues long.

The chain combines TRBV5-1 with TRBJ2-7; possibly TRBD1 or TRBD2 for D (7 bases each). Germline values: CDR1 SGHRS, CDR2 YFSETQ. V lost 2 bases and J lost 5, with 17 bases in between. CDR3 length equals 15 residues. Here the CDR3 reads CASSFTGEGQNEQYF. CDR3 bases: TGCGCCAGCAGCTTTACAGGGGAGGGACAGAACGAGCAGTACTTC.

The rearrangement links TRBV11-2 to TRBJ2-1, with D tentatively TRBD2 (5 bases). Trimming removed 5 bases at V and 4 bases at J, with 18 bases between. This CDR3 is 16 amino acids long. Germline loops: CDR1 SGHAT, CDR2 FQNNGV. CDR3 loop: CASSPRDRGLYNEQFF. In DNA form, the CDR3 reads TGTGCCAGCAGCCCTAGGGATAGAGGGCTTTACAATGAGCAGTTCTTC.

V is TRBV6-5 and J is TRBJ1-5, with a possible D match to TRBD1 (6 bases). The CDR3 covers 14 residues. Germline V gene lookup returns CDR1 MNHEY and CDR2 SVGAGI. Trimming pared 5 bases from V and 5 bases from J, leaving 13 bases between. The CDR3 DNA reads TGTGCCAGCAGTATACAGGGATTTGATCAGCCCCAGCATTTT. It encodes CASSIQGFDQPQHF.

The genes are TRBV6-5 and TRBJ2-3; unclear D gene. The CDR3 covers 15 residues. CDR1 is MNHEY, CDR2 SVGAGI, per germline. Trimming shortened V by 6 bases and J by 0 bases, and 13 bases separated the two germline ends. CDR3 sequence: CASRLGVTSTDTQYF. CDR3 bases: TGTGCCAGCAGATTGGGCGTGACTAGCACAGATACGCAGTATTTT.

CDR3 region: CASTPGDGTWGPLHF. The CDR3, as DNA: TGTGCCAGCACCCCAGGTGACGGTACGTGGGGACCCCTCCACTTT. The rearrangement links TRBV3-1 (or the pseudogene TRBV3-2) to TRBJ1-6; the D is unclear. The CDR3 runs 15 residues. V lost 7 bases to trimming and J lost 12 bases, with 22 bases between them. From germline, CDR1 is LGHDT and CDR2 YNNKEL (reference sequence).

The J gene is TRBJ2-3, the V gene TRBV6-5; tentatively, D is TRBD1 (5 bases). Germline V gene lookup returns CDR1 MNHEY and CDR2 SVGAGI. This CDR3 spans 16 amino acids. Trimming removed 0 bases at V and 0 bases at J, with 10 bases between. Here the CDR3 reads CASSYSGVTSTDTQYF. In DNA, the CDR3 is TGTGCCAGCAGTTACTCAGGGGTTACTAGCACAGATACGCAGTATTTT.

The rearrangement links TRBV25-1 to TRBJ2-1, with TRBD2 identical over 8 bases. The CDR3 has 15 amino acids. Germline values: CDR1 MGHDK, CDR2 SYGVNS. Trimming at V came to 4 bases and at J to 4 bases, leaving 6 bases not matched to a gene. This CDR3 is CASSGSSGLYNEQFF. DNA for the CDR3: TGTGCCAGCAGTGGGTCTAGCGGGCTGTACAATGAGCAGTTCTTC.

The chain has TRBV3-1 (or the pseudogene TRBV3-2) and TRBJ2-7; 10 bases map to TRBD2. V lost 1 base and J lost 9; bases outside the gene matches: 9. The CDR3 runs to 15 residues. Germline lookup yields CDR1 LGHDT and CDR2 YNNKEL (reference sequence). The CDR3 bases are TGTGCCAGCAGCCAAGGTGGGACTAGCGTAAAGGTGCAGTACTTC. Translation gives CASSQGGTSVKVQYF.

This clone was seen a few times. The CDR3 spells CASSHTDRGLSYEQYF. Here the CDR3 DNA reads TGTGCCAGCAGTCATACCGACAGGGGCCTTTCCTACGAGCAGTACTTC. The chain has TRBV7-9 and TRBJ2-7, with TRBD1 matching over 8 bases. The germline V gene encodes CDR1 SEHNR and CDR2 FQNEAQ (reference sequence). After removal of 6 bases from V and 1 base from J, the junction contained 11 bases not matched to a gene. The CDR3 runs to 16 residues. The full variable domain, in which reference TRBV7-9 and TRBJ2-7 provide the parts outside the CDR3, is DTGVSQNPRHKITKRGQNVTFRCDPISEHNRLYWYRQTLGQGPEFLTYFQNEAQLEKSRLLSDRFSAERPKGSFSTLEIQRTEQGDSAMYLCASSHTDRGLSYEQYFGPGTRLTVT.

This clone appeared once. The chain couples TRBV20-1 to TRBJ1-5; D remains unclear. V lost 3 bases and J lost 6, with 6 bases in between. Germline CDR1 is DFQATT and CDR2 is SNEGSKA (reference sequence). CDR3 length: 11 amino acids. CDR3 sequence (DNA): TGCAGTGCTAGTGAGGTTCAGCCCCAGCATTTT. Its protein product is CSASEVQPQHF.

The chain recombines TRBV29-1 with TRBJ2-7; weak D call: TRBD1 (6 bases). Germline V gives CDR1 SQVTM, CDR2 ANQGSEA. The CDR3 length is 12 residues. V was shortened by 7 bases and J by 3 bases, with 13 bases between the two germline ends. CDR3 bases: TGCAGCGCCAGGGACACAAACTACGAGCAGTACTTC. This encodes CSARDTNYEQYF.

The rearrangement joins TRBV29-1 to TRBJ2-7; 12 positions match TRBD1. The CDR3 is 13 residues long. V lost 4 bases, J lost 5 bases, and 3 bases stayed unmatched. The germline gives CDR1 SQVTM, CDR2 ANQGSEA. CDR3 loop: CSVGDRGRNEQYF. In DNA form, the CDR3 reads TGCAGCGTTGGGGACAGGGGGCGAAACGAGCAGTACTTC.

V usage is TRBV24-1 and J usage is TRBJ2-3; D is undetermined. The V end was cut by 4 bases, the J end by 8 bases, with 18 bases between. Looked up from germline, CDR1 is KGHDR and CDR2 is SFDVKD. CDR3 length: 15 residues. The CDR3 reads CATSEPMEPLSTQYF. The CDR3 DNA is TGTGCCACCAGTGAGCCAATGGAACCCCTCAGTACGCAGTATTTT.

For the CDR3, the DNA is TGTGCCAGCACCCAACGGGAGGGTAGTTCACCCCTCCACTTT. It encodes CASTQREGSSPLHF. V gene TRBV6-5 combines with J gene TRBJ1-6; no reliable D call. Germline CDR1 is MNHEY and CDR2 is SVGAGI. The CDR3 loop spans 14 amino acids. Trimming pared 7 bases from V and 9 bases from J, leaving 16 bases between.

The chain links TRBV18 to TRBJ2-5, with D tentatively TRBD2 (5 bases). Trimming took off 3 bases at V and 5 bases at J, with 10 bases between the two ends. The CDR3 has 13 amino acids. Germline V gene data show CDR1 as KGHSH and CDR2 as LQKENI. CDR3 amino acids: CASSPPGGETQYF. CDR3 DNA sequence: TGTGCCAGCTCACCGCCAGGAGGTGAGACCCAGTACTTC.